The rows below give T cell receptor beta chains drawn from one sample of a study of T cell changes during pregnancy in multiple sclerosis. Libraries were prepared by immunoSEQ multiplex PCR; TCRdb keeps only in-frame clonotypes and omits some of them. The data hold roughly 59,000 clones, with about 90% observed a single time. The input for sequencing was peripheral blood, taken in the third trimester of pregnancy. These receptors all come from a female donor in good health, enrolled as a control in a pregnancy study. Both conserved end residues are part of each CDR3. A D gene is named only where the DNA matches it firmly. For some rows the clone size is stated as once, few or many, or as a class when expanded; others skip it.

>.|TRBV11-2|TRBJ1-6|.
TGTGCCAGCAGCTTAGGGGGGGTCTCACCCCTCCACTTT
CASSLGGVSPLHF
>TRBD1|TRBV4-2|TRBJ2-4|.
TGTGCCAGCAGTCCGAGGACAGGGATAGCCAAAAACATTCAGTACTTC
CASSPRTGIAKNIQYF
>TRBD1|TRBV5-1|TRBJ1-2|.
TGCGCCAGCAGCCTGCAGGGGGACTATGGCTACACCTTC
CASSLQGDYGYTF
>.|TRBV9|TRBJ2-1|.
TGTGCCAGCAGTAGGCAGGGTGTCAATGAGCAGTTCTTC
CASSRQGVNEQFF
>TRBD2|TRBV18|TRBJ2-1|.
TGTGCCAGCTCACCTCGGACTAGCCTTTACAATGAGCAGTTCTTC
CASSPRTSLYNEQFF
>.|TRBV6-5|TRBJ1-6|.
TGTGCCAGCAAATCACAATTTGGTTCACCCCTCCACTTT
CASKSQFGSPLHF
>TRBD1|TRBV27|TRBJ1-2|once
TGTGCCAGCAGTTTCAGGGGGGCCTATGGCTACACCTTC
CASSFRGAYGYTF
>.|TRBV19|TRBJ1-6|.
TGTGCCAGACGACGCGTCTCGGGTTCACCCCTCCACTTT
CARRRVSGSPLHF
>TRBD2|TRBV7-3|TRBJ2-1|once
TGTGCCAGCAGCTTAAACCCGGCTAGCGGGGGGGGTAATGAGCAGTTCTTC
CASSLNPASGGGNEQFF
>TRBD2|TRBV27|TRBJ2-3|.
TGTGCCAGCAGTCAAACCGGGACTAGCGGTTCTCCTCCTCGTAGCACAGATACGCAGTATTTT
CASSQTGTSGSPPRSTDTQYF
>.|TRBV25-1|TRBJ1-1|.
TGTGCCAGCAGTTTAGGACGCGGGCGGAACACTGAAGCTTTCTTT
CASSLGRGRNTEAFF
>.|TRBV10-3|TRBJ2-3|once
TGTGCCATCGGTTCAGGTAGGGGCGCAGATACGCAGTATTTT
CAIGSGRGADTQYF
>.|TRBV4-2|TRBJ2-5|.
TGTGCCAGCAGCCGTGGAGTAGTTTCGGCTGAGACCCAGTACTTC
CASSRGVVSAETQYF
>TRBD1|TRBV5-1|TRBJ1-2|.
TGCGCCAGCAGCTTGGCCCCCAGGGGGCCCCTCTATGGCTACACCTTC
CASSLAPRGPLYGYTF
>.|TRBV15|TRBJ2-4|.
TGTGCCACCAGCAGGAAGTCCGATTGGCAAGCCAAAAACATTCAGTACTTC
CATSRKSDWQAKNIQYF
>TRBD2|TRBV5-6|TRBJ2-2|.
TGTGCCAGCAGCTTGGGGCTAGCGGGGGCCGGGGAGCTGTTTTTT
CASSLGLAGAGELFF
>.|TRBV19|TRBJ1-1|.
TGTGCCAGTAGTATCGGAACAGTGAACACTGAAGCTTTCTTT
CASSIGTVNTEAFF
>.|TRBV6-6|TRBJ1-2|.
TGTGCCAGCAGTTACGCGGCCAGCCCATATGGCTACACCTTC
CASSYAASPYGYTF
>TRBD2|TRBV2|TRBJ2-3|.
TGTGCCAGCATGCATTCAAGGGGAGGGGGCACAGATACGCAGTATTTT
CASMHSRGGGTDTQYF
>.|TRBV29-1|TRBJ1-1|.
TGCAGCGCTCAACAGGGCGAAGCTTTCTTT
CSAQQGEAFF
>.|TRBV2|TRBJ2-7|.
TGTGCCAGCAGTAAAGAGGGGCAGGGGTCCTACGAGCAGTACTTC
CASSKEGQGSYEQYF
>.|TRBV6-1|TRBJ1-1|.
TGTGCCAGCAGTGAAGTTGGGCAAATGAACACTGAAGCTTTCTTT
CASSEVGQMNTEAFF
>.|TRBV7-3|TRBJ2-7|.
TGTGCCAGCAGCTTAACCGCGGGCGAGCAGTACTTC
CASSLTAGEQYF
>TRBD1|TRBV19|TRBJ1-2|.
TGTGCCAGTAGTTCGCCGGGGACAGGGGATGCCTACACCTTC
CASSSPGTGDAYTF
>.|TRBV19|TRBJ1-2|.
TGTGCCAGTAGTATGGTGGTGCCAGGGTCGTATGGCTACACCTTC
CASSMVVPGSYGYTF
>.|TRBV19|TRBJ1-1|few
TGTGCCAGTACCCGGACAGCAAACACTGAAGCTTTCTTT
CASTRTANTEAFF